This TCR beta chain comes out of a study of response to subunit inactivated influenza vaccine (dated by TCRdb to the late 2010s). About the investigation overall: Deep quantitative T cell receptor repertoire profiling was used in the study to track responses to a trivalent subunit inactivated influenza vaccine. Here is what the overall study found, with its caveats: According to the authors, only a limited number of new T cells may be recruited by each seasonal influenza vaccination.

The CDR3 runs 16 residues from the cysteine to the phenylalanine. The entry retains the CDR3 DNA only, 48 bases that are in frame from base 1. Relative to germline, V is 7 bases shorter and J is 4 bases shorter, with 20 bases between their ends. The germline V gene provides CDR1 ENHRY and CDR2 SYGVKD. This clonotype was observed a few times. It lacks a known antigen. Base qualities are missing; no much larger clone stands one base away. Library generation was performed with RT-PCR. Instrument on record: Illumina HiSeq 2500. TCRdb ran its own pipeline on the public reads, namely fastp trimming at Q25 and MiXCR clone calling, and kept in-frame beta chains. One record per CDR3 amino acid sequence lists the most common genes and DNA. The sample table lists hundreds of thousands of distinct CDR3 sequences, approximately 14% of them with a count of one. Around a tenth of the sample lies in the top ten.

This receptor was taken from a man aged 45-65 years who received an inactivated influenza vaccine. Donor details come from another sample of the same person, matched by shared clones. Here the chain combines TRBV10-3 and TRBJ2-1; a tentative D match to TRBD2 spans 6 bases. Sequencing used PBMCs from blood, obtained about 11 days after vaccination. The DNA sequence is given as TGTGCCATCAAGTTCTCGAGGGAGGCTAATTACAATGAGCAGTTCTTC. Its amino acids are CAIKFSREANYNEQFF.